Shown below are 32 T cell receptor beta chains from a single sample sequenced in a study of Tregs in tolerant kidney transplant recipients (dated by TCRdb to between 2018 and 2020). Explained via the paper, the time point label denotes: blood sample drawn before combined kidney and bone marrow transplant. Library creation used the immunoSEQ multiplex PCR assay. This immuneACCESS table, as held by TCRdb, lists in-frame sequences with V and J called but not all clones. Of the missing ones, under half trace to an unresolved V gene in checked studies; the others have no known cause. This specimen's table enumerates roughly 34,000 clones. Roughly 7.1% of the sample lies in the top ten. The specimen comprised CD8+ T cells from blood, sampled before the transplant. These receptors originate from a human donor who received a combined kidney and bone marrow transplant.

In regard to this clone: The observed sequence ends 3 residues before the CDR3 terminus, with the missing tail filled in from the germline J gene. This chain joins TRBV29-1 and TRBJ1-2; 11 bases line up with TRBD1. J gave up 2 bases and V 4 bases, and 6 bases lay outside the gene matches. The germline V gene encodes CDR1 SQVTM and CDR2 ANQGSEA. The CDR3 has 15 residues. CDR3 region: CSVVGQGEVNYGYTF. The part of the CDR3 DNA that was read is TGCAGCGTTGTGGGACAGGGGGAGGTAAACTATGGC.

The DNA read from the CDR3 is TGCGCCAGCAGCCCACAGGGGCCGGACACCGGGGAG. It translates to CASSPQGPDTGE. The whole CDR3 sequence is CASSPQGPDTGELFF. The J gene is TRBJ2-2, the V gene TRBV5-1; 7 bases fit TRBD1. The read ends 3 residues early relative to the CDR3; the germline J gene fills the gap. The CDR3 runs to 15 residues. The germline V gene has CDR1 SGHRS and CDR2 YFSETQ. Trimming cost V 4 bases and J 3 bases; bases outside gene matches: 6.

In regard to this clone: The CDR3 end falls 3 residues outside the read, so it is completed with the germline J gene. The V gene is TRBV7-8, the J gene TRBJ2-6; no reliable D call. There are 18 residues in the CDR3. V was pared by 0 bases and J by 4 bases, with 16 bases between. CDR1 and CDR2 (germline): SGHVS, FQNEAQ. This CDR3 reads CASSLAYGATEGANVLTF. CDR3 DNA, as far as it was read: TGTGCCAGCAGCTTAGCCTACGGAGCGACGGAGGGGGCCAACGTC.

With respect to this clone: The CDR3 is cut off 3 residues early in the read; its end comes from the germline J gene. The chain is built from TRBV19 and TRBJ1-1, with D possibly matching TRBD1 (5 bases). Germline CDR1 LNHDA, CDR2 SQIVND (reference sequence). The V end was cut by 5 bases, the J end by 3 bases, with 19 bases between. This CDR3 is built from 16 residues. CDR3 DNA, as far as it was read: TGTGCCAGTAGTGGGCCTCTGAATGGGGGGTACACTGAA. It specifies CASSGPLNGGYTE. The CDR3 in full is CASSGPLNGGYTEAFF.

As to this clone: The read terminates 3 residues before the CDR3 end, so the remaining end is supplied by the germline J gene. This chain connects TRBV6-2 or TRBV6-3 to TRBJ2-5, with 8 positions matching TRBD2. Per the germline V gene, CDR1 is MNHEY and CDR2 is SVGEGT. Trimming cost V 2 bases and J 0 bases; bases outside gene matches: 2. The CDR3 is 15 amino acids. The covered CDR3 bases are TGTGCCAGCAGTTACGCTAGCGGGTACCAAGAGACC. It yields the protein CASSYASGYQET. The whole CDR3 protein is CASSYASGYQETQYF.

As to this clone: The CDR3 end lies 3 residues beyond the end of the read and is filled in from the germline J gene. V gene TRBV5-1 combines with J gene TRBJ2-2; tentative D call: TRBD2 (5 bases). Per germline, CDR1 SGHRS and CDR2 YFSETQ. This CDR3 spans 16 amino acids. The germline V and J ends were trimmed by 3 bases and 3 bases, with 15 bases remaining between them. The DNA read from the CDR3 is TGCGCCAGCAGCTCCCGGGGTACCGATTACACCGGGGAG. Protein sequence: CASSSRGTDYTGE. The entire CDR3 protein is CASSSRGTDYTGELFF.

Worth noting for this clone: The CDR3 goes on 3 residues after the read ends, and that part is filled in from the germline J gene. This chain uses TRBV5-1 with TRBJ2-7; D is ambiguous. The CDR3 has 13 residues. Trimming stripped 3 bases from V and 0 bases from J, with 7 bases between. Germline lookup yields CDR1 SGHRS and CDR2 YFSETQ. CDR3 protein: CASSSTGSYEQYF. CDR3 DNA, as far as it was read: TGCGCCAGCAGCTCCACGGGCTCCTACGAG.

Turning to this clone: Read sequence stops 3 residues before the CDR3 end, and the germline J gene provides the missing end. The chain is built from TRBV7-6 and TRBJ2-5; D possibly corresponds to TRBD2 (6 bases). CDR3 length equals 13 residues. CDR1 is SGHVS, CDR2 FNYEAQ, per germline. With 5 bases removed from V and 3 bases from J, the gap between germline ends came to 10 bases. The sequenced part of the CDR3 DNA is TGTGCCAGCAGCCCCCGACTAGAAGAGACC. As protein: CASSPRLEET. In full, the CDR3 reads CASSPRLEETQYF.

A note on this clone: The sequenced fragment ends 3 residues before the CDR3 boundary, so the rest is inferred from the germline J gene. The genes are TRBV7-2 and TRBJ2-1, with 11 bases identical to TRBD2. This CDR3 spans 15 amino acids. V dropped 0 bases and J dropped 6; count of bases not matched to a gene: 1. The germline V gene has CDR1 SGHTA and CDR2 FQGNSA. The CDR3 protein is CASSLALAGGNEQFF. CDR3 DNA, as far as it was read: TGTGCCAGCAGCTTAGCCCTAGCGGGAGGCAATGAG.

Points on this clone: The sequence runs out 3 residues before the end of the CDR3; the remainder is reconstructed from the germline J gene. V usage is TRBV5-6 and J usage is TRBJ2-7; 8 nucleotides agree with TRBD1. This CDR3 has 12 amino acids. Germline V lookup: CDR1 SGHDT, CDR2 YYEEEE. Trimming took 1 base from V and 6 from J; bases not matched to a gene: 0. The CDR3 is CASSLQGAEQYF. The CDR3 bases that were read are TGTGCCAGCAGCTTGCAGGGGGCCGAG.

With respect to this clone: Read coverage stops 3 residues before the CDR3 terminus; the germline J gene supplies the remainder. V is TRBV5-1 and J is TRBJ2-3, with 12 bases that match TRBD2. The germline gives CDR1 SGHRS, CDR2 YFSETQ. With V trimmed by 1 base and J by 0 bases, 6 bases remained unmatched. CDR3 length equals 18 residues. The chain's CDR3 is CASSLLGLAGSSTDTQYF. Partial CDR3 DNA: TGCGCCAGCAGCTTGTTAGGACTAGCGGGGTCAAGCACAGATACG.

The covered CDR3 bases are TGTGCCAGCAGTGACGTATATGGC. Translation: CASSDVYG. The full CDR3 protein reads CASSDVYGYTF. This sequence joins TRBV6-1 and TRBJ1-2; no firm D call. The read comes to an end 3 residues before the CDR3 does, leaving the germline J gene to fill in the end. CDR3 size: 11 residues. The V gene's germline CDR1 is MNHNS and CDR2 SASEGT. V shed 3 bases and J shed 5 bases, with 4 bases lying between them.

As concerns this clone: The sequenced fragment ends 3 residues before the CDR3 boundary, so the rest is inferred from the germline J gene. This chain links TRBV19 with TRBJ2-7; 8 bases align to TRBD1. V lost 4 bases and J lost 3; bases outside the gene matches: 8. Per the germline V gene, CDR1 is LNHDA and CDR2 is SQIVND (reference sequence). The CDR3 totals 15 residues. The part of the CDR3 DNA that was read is TGTGCCAGTAGTACCGGGACAGGACTTCTCTACGAG. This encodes CASSTGTGLLYE. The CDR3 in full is CASSTGTGLLYEQYF.

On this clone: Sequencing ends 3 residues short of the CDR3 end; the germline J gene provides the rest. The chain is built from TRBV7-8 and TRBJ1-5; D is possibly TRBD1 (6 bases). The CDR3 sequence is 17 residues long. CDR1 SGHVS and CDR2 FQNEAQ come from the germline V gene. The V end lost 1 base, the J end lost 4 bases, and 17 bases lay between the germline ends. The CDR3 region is CASSLVAGGRTNQPQHF. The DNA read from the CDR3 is TGTGCCAGCAGCTTAGTGGCCGGGGGGCGGACAAATCAGCCC. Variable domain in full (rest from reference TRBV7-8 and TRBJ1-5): GAGVSQSPRYKVAKRGQDVALRCDPISGHVSLFWYQQALGQGPEFLTYFQNEAQLDKSGLPSDRFFAERPEGSVSTLKIQRTQQEDSAVYLCASSLVAGGRTNQPQHFGDGTRLSIL.

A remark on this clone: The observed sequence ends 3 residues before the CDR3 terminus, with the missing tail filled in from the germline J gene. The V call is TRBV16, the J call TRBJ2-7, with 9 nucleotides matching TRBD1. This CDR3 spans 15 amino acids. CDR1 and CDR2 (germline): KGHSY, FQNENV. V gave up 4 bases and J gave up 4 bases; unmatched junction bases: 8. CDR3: CASSPGTGIGYEQYF. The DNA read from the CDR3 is TGTGCCAGCAGCCCAGGGACAGGGATTGGTTACGAG.

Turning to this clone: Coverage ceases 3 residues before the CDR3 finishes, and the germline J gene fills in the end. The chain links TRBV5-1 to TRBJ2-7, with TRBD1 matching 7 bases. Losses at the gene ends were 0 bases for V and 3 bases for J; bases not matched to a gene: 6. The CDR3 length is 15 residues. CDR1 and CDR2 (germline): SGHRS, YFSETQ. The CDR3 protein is CASSLGGQRGYEQYF. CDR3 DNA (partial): TGCGCCAGCAGCTTGGGGGGACAGAGGGGCTACGAG. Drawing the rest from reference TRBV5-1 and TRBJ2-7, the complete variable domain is KAGVTQTPRYLIKTRGQQVTLSCSPISGHRSVSWYQQTPGQGLQFLFEYFSETQRNKGNFPGRFSGRQFSNSRSEMNVSTLELGDSALYLCASSLGGQRGYEQYFGPGTRLTVT.

The sequenced CDR3 bases are TGTGCCATCAGCCCCACTAGCGGACCGAACACCGGGGAG. Translation: CAISPTSGPNTGE. Given in full, the CDR3 is CAISPTSGPNTGELFF. The chain recombines TRBV10-3 with TRBJ2-2, with 8 bases aligning to TRBD2. The read ends 3 residues shy of where the CDR3 ends; the end is completed using the germline J gene. The germline CDR1 and CDR2 sequences are ENHRY and SYGVKD. This CDR3 has 16 residues. With V trimmed by 6 bases and J by 0 bases, 6 bases remained unmatched.

The covered CDR3 bases are TGTGCCAGCAGTGTCCTAGCGACTAGCACAGATACG. Amino acid sequence: CASSVLATSTDT. The whole CDR3 protein reads CASSVLATSTDTQYF. The genes are TRBV6-1 and TRBJ2-3, with D perhaps matching TRBD2 (6 bases). The sequence runs out 3 residues before the end of the CDR3; the remainder is reconstructed from the germline J gene. This CDR3 is 15 amino acids long. Looked up from germline, CDR1 is MNHNS and CDR2 is SASEGT. V was pared by 4 bases and J by 0 bases, with 11 bases between.

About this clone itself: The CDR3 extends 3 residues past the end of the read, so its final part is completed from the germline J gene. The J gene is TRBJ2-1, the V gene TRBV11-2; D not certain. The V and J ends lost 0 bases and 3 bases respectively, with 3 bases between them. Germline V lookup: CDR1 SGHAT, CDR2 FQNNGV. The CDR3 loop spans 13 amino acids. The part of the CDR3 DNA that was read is TGTGCCAGCAGCTTAGACGTCTACAATGAG. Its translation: CASSLDVYNE. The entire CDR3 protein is CASSLDVYNEQFF.

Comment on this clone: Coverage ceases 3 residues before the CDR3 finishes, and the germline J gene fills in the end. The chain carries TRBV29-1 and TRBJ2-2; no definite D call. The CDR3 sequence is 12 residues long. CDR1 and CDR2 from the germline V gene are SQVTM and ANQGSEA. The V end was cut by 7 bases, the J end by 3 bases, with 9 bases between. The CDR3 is CSAIRDTGELFF. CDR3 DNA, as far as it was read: TGCAGCGCTATCCGAGACACCGGGGAG.

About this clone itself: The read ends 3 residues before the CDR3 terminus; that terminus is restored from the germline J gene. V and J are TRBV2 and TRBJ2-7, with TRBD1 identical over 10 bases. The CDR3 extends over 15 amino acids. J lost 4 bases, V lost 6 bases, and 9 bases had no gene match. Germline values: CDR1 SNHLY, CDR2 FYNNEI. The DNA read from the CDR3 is TGTGCCAGCAGCGCCGGACAGGGGGGTTGGTACGAG. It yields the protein CASSAGQGGWYE. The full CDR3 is CASSAGQGGWYEQYF.

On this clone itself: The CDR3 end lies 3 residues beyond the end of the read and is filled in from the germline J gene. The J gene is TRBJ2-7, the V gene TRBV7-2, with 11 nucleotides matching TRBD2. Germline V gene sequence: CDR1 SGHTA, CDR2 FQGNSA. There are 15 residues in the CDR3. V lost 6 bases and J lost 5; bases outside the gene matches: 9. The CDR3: CASSLLAGGRDEQYF. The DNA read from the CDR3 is TGTGCCAGCAGTCTTCTAGCGGGGGGACGTGACGAG.

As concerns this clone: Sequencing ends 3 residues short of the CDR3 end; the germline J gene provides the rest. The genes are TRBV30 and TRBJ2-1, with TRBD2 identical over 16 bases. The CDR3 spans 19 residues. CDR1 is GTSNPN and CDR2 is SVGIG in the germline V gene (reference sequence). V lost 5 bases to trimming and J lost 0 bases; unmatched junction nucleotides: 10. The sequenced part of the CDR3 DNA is TGTGCCTGGGAGGGACTAGCGGGAGGGAGCCCCCTCTCCTACAATGAG. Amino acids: CAWEGLAGGSPLSYNE. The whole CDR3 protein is CAWEGLAGGSPLSYNEQFF.

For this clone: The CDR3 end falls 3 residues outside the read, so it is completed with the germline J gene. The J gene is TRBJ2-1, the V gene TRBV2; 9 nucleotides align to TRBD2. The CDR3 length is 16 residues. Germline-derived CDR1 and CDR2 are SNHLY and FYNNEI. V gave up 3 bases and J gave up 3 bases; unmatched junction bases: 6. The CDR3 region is CASSESSGANYNEQFF. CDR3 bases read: TGTGCCAGCAGTGAGTCTAGCGGGGCTAACTACAATGAG.

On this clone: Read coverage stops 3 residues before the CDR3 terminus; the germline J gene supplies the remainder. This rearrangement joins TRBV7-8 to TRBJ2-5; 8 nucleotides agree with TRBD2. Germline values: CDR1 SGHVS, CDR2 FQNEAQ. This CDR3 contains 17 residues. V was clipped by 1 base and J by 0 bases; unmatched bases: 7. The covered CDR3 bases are TGTGCCAGCAGCTTAGAGGATAGCGGGGCGAACCAAGAGACC. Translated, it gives CASSLEDSGANQET. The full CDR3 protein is CASSLEDSGANQETQYF.

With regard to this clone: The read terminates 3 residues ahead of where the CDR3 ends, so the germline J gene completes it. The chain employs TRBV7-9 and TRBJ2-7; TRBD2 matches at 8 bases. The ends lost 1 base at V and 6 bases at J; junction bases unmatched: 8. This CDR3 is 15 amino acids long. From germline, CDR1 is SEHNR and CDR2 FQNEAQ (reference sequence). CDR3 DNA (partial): TGTGCCAGCAGCTTAGGGGGCGGGGGGTACGGCGAG. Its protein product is CASSLGGGGYGE. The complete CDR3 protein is CASSLGGGGYGEQYF.

Partial CDR3 DNA: TGCAGCGTTGCTACCCCCGGGACAGGTCCCTACGAG. Translation: CSVATPGTGPYE. In full, the CDR3 reads CSVATPGTGPYEQYF. The chain joins TRBV29-1 to TRBJ2-7; 8 bases are shared with TRBD1. Sequencing ends 3 residues short of the CDR3 end; the germline J gene provides the rest. The CDR3 loop spans 15 amino acids. Germline CDR1 SQVTM, CDR2 ANQGSEA. With V trimmed by 4 bases and J by 2 bases, 10 bases remained unmatched.

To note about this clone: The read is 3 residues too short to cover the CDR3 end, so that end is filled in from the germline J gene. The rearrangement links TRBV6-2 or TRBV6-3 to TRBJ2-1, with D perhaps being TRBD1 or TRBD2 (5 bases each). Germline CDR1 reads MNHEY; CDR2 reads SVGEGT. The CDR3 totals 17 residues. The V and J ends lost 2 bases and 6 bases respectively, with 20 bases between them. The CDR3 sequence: CASSYLPLRGVGNEQFF. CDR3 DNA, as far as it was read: TGTGCCAGCAGTTACCTGCCCCTGAGAGGGGTAGGCAATGAG.

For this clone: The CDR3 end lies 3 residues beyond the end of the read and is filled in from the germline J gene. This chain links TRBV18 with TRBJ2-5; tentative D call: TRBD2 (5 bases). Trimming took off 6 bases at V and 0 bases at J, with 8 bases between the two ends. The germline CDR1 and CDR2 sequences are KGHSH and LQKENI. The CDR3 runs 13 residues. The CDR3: CASSQDYQETQYF. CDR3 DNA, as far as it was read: TGTGCCAGCTCCCAGGACTACCAAGAGACC. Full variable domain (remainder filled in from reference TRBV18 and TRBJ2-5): NAGVMQNPRHLVRRRGQEARLRCSPMKGHSHVYWYRQLPEEGLKFMVYLQKENIIDESGMPKERFSAEFPKEGPSILRIQQVVRGDSAAYFCASSQDYQETQYFGPGTRLLVL.

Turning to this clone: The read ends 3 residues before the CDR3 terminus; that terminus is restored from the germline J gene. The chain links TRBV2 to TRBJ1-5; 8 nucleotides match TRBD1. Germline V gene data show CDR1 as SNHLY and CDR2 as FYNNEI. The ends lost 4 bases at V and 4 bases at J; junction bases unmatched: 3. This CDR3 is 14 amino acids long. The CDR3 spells CASSVGQVNQPQHF. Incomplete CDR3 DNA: TGTGCCAGCAGTGTGGGACAGGTGAATCAGCCC.

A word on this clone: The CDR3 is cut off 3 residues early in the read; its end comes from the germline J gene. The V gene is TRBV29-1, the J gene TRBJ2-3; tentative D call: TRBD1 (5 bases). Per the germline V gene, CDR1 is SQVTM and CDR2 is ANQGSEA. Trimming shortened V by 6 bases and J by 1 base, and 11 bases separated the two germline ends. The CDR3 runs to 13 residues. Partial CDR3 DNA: TGCAGCGTCCAGGGTGGGCGCACAGATACG. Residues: CSVQGGRTDT. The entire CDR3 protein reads CSVQGGRTDTQYF.

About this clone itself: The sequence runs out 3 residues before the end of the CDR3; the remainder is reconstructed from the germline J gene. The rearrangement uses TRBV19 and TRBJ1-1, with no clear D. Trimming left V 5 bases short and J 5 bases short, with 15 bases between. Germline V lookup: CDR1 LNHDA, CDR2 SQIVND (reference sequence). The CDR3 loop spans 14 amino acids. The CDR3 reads CASSSESGSTEAFF. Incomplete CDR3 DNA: TGTGCCAGTAGTTCAGAAAGCGGGAGTACTGAA.